This entry features one T cell receptor beta chain sequence. This specimen comes from a study of OX40 agonist ivuxolimab in advanced cancers. Overall study context: The treatment was a fully human IgG2 OX40 agonist, ivuxolimab. With a range of 23 to 79, age averaged approximately 55 years, and around 80% were male.

Assay used: immunoSEQ multiplex PCR; TCRdb lists only in-frame clones, some missing. Altogether about 25,000 clones are present, around four fifths being singletons, with the ten largest covering approximately 25%. The CDR3 extends over 16 amino acids. V gave up 4 bases and J gave up 4 bases; unmatched junction bases: 11. CDR1 and CDR2 (germline): SGDLS, YYNGEE. The chain carries TRBV9 and TRBJ2-3; 8 nucleotides line up with TRBD2. This clonotype was sampled from an adult with an advanced solid tumor such as melanoma, head and neck, liver or kidney cancer. The starting material was CD4+ or CD8+ T cells sorted from blood, obtained in a trial of the OX40 agonist ivuxolimab. The CDR3 region is CASSLRAGGAADTQYF. The DNA of the CDR3 is TGTGCCAGCAGCCTTCGGGCGGGGGGAGCGGCAGATACGCAGTATTTT.